Sequencing of this T cell receptor beta chain was carried out in a study of shared clonotypes between healthy human individuals. Clones were read by immunoSEQ multiplex PCR, and TCRdb kept only the in-frame ones, dropping some. The sample has more than 850,000 clones, about four fifths seen once; the top ten hold 0.52%. Germline V gives CDR1 SEHNR, CDR2 FQNEAQ (reference sequence). V gave up 5 bases and J gave up 1 base, with 13 bases separating them. This CDR3 has 15 amino acids. Every contributor of samples was a Caucasian grown-up residing in Nashville, Tennessee. The specimen sequenced was memory CD4+ T cells from PBMCs. Subset described: CD45RA-negative fraction. The chain employs TRBV7-9 and TRBJ2-3; maybe TRBD2 (5 bases). This TCR derives from a young man in good health. Some clones in this sample may be carry-over from other donors' samples. CDR3 nucleotides: TGTGCCAGCAGCCCGGGGTTCACCCGCACAGATACGCAGTATTTT. Residues: CASSPGFTRTDTQYF.